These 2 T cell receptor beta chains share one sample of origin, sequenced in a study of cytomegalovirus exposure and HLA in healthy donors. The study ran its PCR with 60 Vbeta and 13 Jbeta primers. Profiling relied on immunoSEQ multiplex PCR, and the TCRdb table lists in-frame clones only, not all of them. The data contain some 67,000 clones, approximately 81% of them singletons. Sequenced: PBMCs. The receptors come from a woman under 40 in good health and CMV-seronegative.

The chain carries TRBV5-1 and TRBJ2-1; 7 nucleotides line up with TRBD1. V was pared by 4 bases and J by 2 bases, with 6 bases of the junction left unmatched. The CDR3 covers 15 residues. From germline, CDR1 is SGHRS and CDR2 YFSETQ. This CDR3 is CASSLRDSPYNEQFF. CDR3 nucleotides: TGCGCCAGCAGCCTCCGGGACAGCCCCTACAATGAGCAGTTCTTC.

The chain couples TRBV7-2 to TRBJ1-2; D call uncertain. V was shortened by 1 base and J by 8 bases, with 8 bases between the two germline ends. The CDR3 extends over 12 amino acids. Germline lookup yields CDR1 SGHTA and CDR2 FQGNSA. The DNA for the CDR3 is TGTGCCAGCAGCTTAGACGGGTGGGGCTACACCTTC. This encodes CASSLDGWGYTF.